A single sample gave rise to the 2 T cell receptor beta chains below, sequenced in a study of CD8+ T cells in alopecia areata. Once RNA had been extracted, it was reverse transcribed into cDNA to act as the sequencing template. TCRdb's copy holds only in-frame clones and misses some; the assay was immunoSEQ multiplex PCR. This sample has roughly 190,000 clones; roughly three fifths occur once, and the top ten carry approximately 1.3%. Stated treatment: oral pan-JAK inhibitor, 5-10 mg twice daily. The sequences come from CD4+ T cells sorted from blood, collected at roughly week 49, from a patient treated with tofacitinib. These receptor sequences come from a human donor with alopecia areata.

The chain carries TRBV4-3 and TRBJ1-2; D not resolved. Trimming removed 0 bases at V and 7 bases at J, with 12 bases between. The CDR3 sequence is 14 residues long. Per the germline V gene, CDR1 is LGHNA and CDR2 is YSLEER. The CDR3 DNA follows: TGCGCCAGCAGCCAAGAGCTCGGGCAAGGTGGCTACACCTTC. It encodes CASSQELGQGGYTF.

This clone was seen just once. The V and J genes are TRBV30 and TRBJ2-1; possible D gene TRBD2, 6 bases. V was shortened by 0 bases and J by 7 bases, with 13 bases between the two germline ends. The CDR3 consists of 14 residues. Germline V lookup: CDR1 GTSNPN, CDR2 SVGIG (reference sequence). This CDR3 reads CAWSVWRLANEQFF. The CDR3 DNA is TGTGCCTGGAGTGTCTGGAGGCTAGCGAATGAGCAGTTCTTC.